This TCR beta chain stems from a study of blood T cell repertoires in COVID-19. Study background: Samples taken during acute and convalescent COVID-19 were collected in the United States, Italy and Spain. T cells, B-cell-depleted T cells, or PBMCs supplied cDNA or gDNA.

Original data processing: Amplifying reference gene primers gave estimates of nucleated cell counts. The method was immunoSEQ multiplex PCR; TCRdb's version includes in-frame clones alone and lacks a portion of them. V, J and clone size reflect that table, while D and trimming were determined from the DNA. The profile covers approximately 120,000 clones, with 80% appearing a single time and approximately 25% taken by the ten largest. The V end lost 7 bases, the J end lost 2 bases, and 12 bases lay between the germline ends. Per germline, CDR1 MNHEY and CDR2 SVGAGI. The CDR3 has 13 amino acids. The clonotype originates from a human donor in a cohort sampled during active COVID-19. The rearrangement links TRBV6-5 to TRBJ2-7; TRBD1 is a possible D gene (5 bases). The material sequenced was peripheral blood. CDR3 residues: CASKKGPTYEQYF. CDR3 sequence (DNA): TGTGCCAGCAAAAAGGGGCCCACCTACGAGCAGTACTTC.